The rows below give T cell receptor beta chains drawn from one sample of a study of regulatory T cells in long-lasting Graves disease. TCRdb re-called the multiplex PCR reads through MiXCR, storing one row per CDR3 protein. The table lists 510,000 or so distinct CDR3 sequences, 12% of them singletons, with roughly 8.9% in the top ten. The same sample was also studied in work on T cells in Graves' hyperthyroidism and ophthalmopathy.

The sequencing here drew on peripheral blood mononuclear cells (PBMCs), taken at new diagnosis, from a patient treated with antithyroid drugs. The receptors here all came from a woman aged 25 to 39 with Graves disease. Both conserved end residues are part of each CDR3. Each record gives: J gene, clone size, CDR3 length, D gene, V gene, CDR3 protein, CDR3 DNA. A D gene is named only where the DNA matches it firmly. Only some rows state a clone size, as once, few, many or a class for expanded clones.

j_call: TRBJ2-3; clone_size: many; cdr3_length: 15; d_call: TRBD1; v_call: TRBV19; cdr3_aa: CASSIGDRGADTQYF; cdr3_nt: TGTGCCAGTAGTATTGGGGACAGGGGCGCAGATACGCAGTATTTT
j_call: TRBJ1-1; clone_size: -; cdr3_length: 13; d_call: TRBD1; v_call: TRBV2; cdr3_aa: CASSSRDRDSAFF; cdr3_nt: TGTGCCAGCAGTAGCCGGGACAGGGATTCGGCTTTCTTT
j_call: TRBJ1-2; clone_size: -; cdr3_length: 15; d_call: -; v_call: TRBV9; cdr3_aa: CASSVGGQANYGYTF; cdr3_nt: TGTGCCAGCAGCGTAGGGGGGCAAGCTAACTATGGCTACACCTTC
j_call: TRBJ2-1; clone_size: many; cdr3_length: 15; d_call: TRBD2; v_call: TRBV10-1; cdr3_aa: CASTLMIAGDNEQFF; cdr3_nt: TGCGCCAGCACCTTGATGATAGCGGGAGACAATGAGCAGTTCTTC
j_call: TRBJ1-1; clone_size: many; cdr3_length: 13; d_call: -; v_call: TRBV27; cdr3_aa: CASSLQGFTEAFF; cdr3_nt: TGTGCCAGCAGTTTACAAGGGTTCACTGAAGCTTTCTTT
j_call: TRBJ1-2; clone_size: -; cdr3_length: 14; d_call: TRBD1; v_call: TRBV15; cdr3_aa: CATARDRRSYGYTF; cdr3_nt: TGTGCCACCGCTCGGGACAGGCGCAGCTATGGCTACACCTTC
j_call: TRBJ2-7; clone_size: many; cdr3_length: 17; d_call: TRBD1; v_call: TRBV9; cdr3_aa: CASSVSWRTGGFYEQYF; cdr3_nt: TGTGCCAGCAGCGTATCTTGGAGGACAGGGGGTTTCTACGAGCAGTACTTC
j_call: TRBJ1-6; clone_size: -; cdr3_length: 16; d_call: TRBD1; v_call: TRBV15; cdr3_aa: CATSSLQGVNNSPLHF; cdr3_nt: TGTGCCACCAGCAGCCTCCAGGGGGTTAATAATTCACCCCTCCACTTT
j_call: TRBJ1-1; clone_size: many; cdr3_length: 14; d_call: -; v_call: TRBV29-1; cdr3_aa: CSVDSGGANTEAFF; cdr3_nt: TGCAGCGTTGATTCGGGGGGCGCAAATACTGAAGCTTTCTTT
j_call: TRBJ1-5; clone_size: -; cdr3_length: 17; d_call: TRBD1; v_call: TRBV4-1; cdr3_aa: CASSPHRQGYSNQPQHF; cdr3_nt: TGCGCCAGCAGCCCCCACCGACAGGGGTATAGCAATCAGCCCCAGCATTTT
j_call: TRBJ2-3; clone_size: few; cdr3_length: 12; d_call: TRBD2; v_call: TRBV12-3/TRBV12-4; cdr3_aa: CASSTTSGTQYF; cdr3_nt: TGTGCCAGCAGTACCACTAGCGGTACGCAGTATTTT
j_call: TRBJ1-3; clone_size: few; cdr3_length: 14; d_call: -; v_call: TRBV10-3; cdr3_aa: CAISAQNSGNTIYF; cdr3_nt: TGTGCCATCAGTGCCCAGAACTCTGGAAACACCATATATTTT
j_call: TRBJ2-1; clone_size: many; cdr3_length: 14; d_call: TRBD2; v_call: TRBV6-2/TRBV6-3; cdr3_aa: CASSYAAGGSPPFF; cdr3_nt: TGTGCCAGCAGTTATGCGGCGGGAGGGTCCCCCCCGTTCTTC
j_call: TRBJ1-2; clone_size: -; cdr3_length: 15; d_call: TRBD1; v_call: TRBV19; cdr3_aa: CTSSNAGTGGRGYTF; cdr3_nt: TGTACCAGTAGCAACGCCGGGACAGGGGGAAGAGGCTACACCTTC
j_call: TRBJ1-2; clone_size: many; cdr3_length: 13; d_call: -; v_call: TRBV18; cdr3_aa: CASSRGGPYGYTF; cdr3_nt: TGTGCCAGCTCACGAGGGGGACCCTATGGCTACACCTTC
j_call: TRBJ1-2; clone_size: many; cdr3_length: 14; d_call: -; v_call: TRBV2; cdr3_aa: CASSEGTVGGGYTF; cdr3_nt: TGTGCCAGCAGTGAAGGGACAGTTGGAGGAGGCTACACCTTC
j_call: TRBJ1-1; clone_size: -; cdr3_length: 15; d_call: -; v_call: TRBV4-2; cdr3_aa: CASSVVGGGFTEAFF; cdr3_nt: TGTGCCAGCAGCGTAGTTGGGGGAGGGTTCACTGAAGCTTTCTTT
j_call: TRBJ2-1; clone_size: -; cdr3_length: 18; d_call: TRBD1; v_call: TRBV7-2; cdr3_aa: CASGLVLQGALGYNEQFF; cdr3_nt: TGTGCCAGCGGCTTAGTTCTACAGGGGGCTTTGGGTTACAATGAGCAGTTCTTC
j_call: TRBJ2-1; clone_size: many; cdr3_length: 11; d_call: -; v_call: TRBV20-1; cdr3_aa: CSAIGENEQFF; cdr3_nt: TGCAGTGCTATCGGGGAAAATGAGCAGTTCTTC
j_call: TRBJ2-3; clone_size: few; cdr3_length: 15; d_call: -; v_call: TRBV6-2/TRBV6-3; cdr3_aa: CASSWARDNTDTQYF; cdr3_nt: TGTGCCAGCAGTTGGGCGCGGGACAACACAGATACGCAGTATTTT
j_call: TRBJ2-1; clone_size: -; cdr3_length: 13; d_call: -; v_call: TRBV24-1; cdr3_aa: CATSALENNEQFF; cdr3_nt: TGTGCCACCAGTGCTTTGGAAAACAATGAGCAGTTCTTC
j_call: TRBJ2-7; clone_size: many; cdr3_length: 14; d_call: -; v_call: TRBV11-2; cdr3_aa: CASSLGAGGYEQYF; cdr3_nt: TGTGCCAGCAGCTTAGGGGCGGGCGGTTACGAGCAGTACTTC